This T cell receptor beta chain stems from a study of read filtering for tumor transcriptome and immune sequencing (dated by TCRdb to the early 2020s). Looking at the study overall: The cohort had fewer than 20 male and approximately 15 female patients with a mean age of about 66 years, ranging from about 47 to 90. After DNase treatment, whole-transcriptome libraries were prepared using the TruSeq RNA Access Library Prep Kit. Under revised international staging, roughly 8 patients fell into R-ISS I, more than 15 into R-ISS II and over five into R-ISS III. TCR-region mapped reads per sample ranged from about 4 to 11 million with IR-seq versus only about 80 to 1,300 with RNA-seq. As a main aim, a read-filtering strategy for immune repertoire data was addressed, with the specific question being whether clonotypes supported by a single read should be removed. Using the same bone marrow samples, the study ran both targeted immune repertoire sequencing and bulk whole-transcriptome sequencing and then compared the TCR repertoires from each method.

Taken from cysteine to phenylalanine, the CDR3 has 14 residues. The DNA shown is the 42-base CDR3, in frame from base 1. The germline ends are 13 bases apart after V is trimmed by 3 bases and J by 7 bases. Reading the germline V gene gives CDR1 MGHRA and CDR2 YSYEKL. This clonotype was recorded at least ten times. Its specific antigen is unknown. Base qualities are missing; no much larger clone stands one base away. Every patient had bone marrow sampled at the time of active disease. Ficoll-Hypaque density gradient centrifugation was used to isolate the bone marrow mononuclear cells. CD138-negative cells were obtained by negative selection after labeling with CD138 magnetic microbeads on a MACS separator, removing myeloma plasma cells. Flow cytometry with CD138 antibodies on an Attune NxT was used to check how pure the isolated cells were. Total RNA was extracted with TRIzol reagent and quantified with a NanoDrop spectrophotometer. Paired RNA-seq and IR-seq were performed on the CD138-negative bone marrow sample of each patient.

Overall study outcomes, separate from this receptor: In IR-seq, roughly four fifths of clonotypes but approximately 4% of total reads were represented by single-read clonotypes, whereas in RNA-seq, about 70% of clonotypes and approximately 44% of reads were represented by single-read clonotypes. The sorted CD138-negative fraction was composed of a mixed bone marrow immune population rather than of purified T cells. When single-read clonotypes were removed, the proportions of shared clonotypes in IR-seq and RNA-seq correlated more strongly. Compared with RNA-seq, IR-seq captured clonotypes at much greater depth and more reliably, and a smaller IR-seq throughput was enough to identify most of the shared clonotypes.

TCR libraries were built from 400 ng RNA with the Immunoverse kit, using molecular barcoded adaptors covering alpha/delta and beta/gamma chains. The same RNA used for transcriptome sequencing was used for TCR library preparation. Sequencing of TCR libraries was carried out on an Illumina HiSeq 4000 with 2 x 150 cycles. In the source study's methods: TCR reads were aligned to human V, D, J and C references and assembled into CDR3 clonotypes with MiXCR, including quality filtering and error correction. The tcR package in R was used to analyze clonotype counts and gene usage diversity. Raw mapping reads were checked after the RNA-seq reads had been mapped by STAR aligner version 2.5.3a onto the human GRCh37 genome. To test how sequencing depth affects detected clonotypes, IR-seq fastq files were randomly downsampled with Seqtk 1.3. TCRdb's own reprocessing of the public reads used fastp at Q25 and MiXCR and kept productive beta chains. CDR3 protein duplicates are merged, each entry listing the most common genes and DNA. The V and J calls shown here were made by TCRdb, not taken from the authors' results. In this sample the table shows 85,000 or so distinct CDR3 sequences, 10% to 15% of which occur a single time. The ten largest clones add up to about 15% of the sample.

Rearrangement joined TRBV4-1 to TRBJ2-1, with the D assignment possibly TRBD1 or TRBD2, given 5 matching bases for each. The TCR sequence derives from a donor at least 40 years old with multiple myeloma. Sequenced: a population of CD138-negative cells sorted from bone marrow. The cell subset or site label on this specimen signifies: bone marrow mononuclear cells depleted of CD138+ plasma/myeloma cells by negative magnetic selection. The base sequence is TGCGCCAGCAGCCACCGGGACCACGGGAATGAGCAGTTCTTC. This sequence encodes CASSHRDHGNEQFF.